This TCR beta chain was profiled in a study of CD8+ T cells in alopecia areata. Study-wide findings and caveats: In lesional scalp, particularly from alopecia totalis/universalis, clonality was higher than in normal scalp.

CDR1 is SEHNR and CDR2 is FQNEAQ in the germline V gene (reference sequence). Trimming shortened V by 5 bases and J by 5 bases, and 22 bases separated the two germline ends. This CDR3 comprises 17 residues. Comments on this clone: The antigen is undetermined.

In each case, RNA was isolated and then reverse transcribed into cDNA as the sequencing template. Sequencing used immunoSEQ multiplex PCR; TCRdb keeps in-frame clones, though not all of them. In the table there are about 130,000 clones, approximately 49% of which are singletons. The TCR comes from a human donor with alopecia areata. J is TRBJ2-1 and V is TRBV7-9; weak D call: TRBD2 (6 bases). The sample here was CD8+ T cells sorted from blood, taken at week 0. This CDR3 reads CASSPGAEDPNDNEQFF. For the CDR3, the DNA is TGTGCCAGCAGCCCGGGAGCGGAAGATCCTAATGACAATGAGCAGTTCTTC.